This passage covers 8 T cell receptor beta chains from one sample sequenced in a study of CD8 T cells in ankylosing spondylitis. Study conclusions and caveats: What seemed typical of ankylosing spondylitis blood was a TCR beta motif built from about 8 highly homologous variants.

TCRdb re-called the 5' RACE reads with MiXCR, one entry per CDR3 protein. Here the sample spans about 800,000 distinct CDR3 sequences, 12% being singletons. These receptors have no known antigen. What was sequenced was blood, either unsorted or a sorted T cell fraction (not recorded which). Receptors originate from a male donor with ankylosing spondylitis.

This clonotype has just a few counts. The chain couples TRBV5-1 to TRBJ2-5, with a weak D call TRBD2 (5 bases). Deletions cut 2 bases from V and 1 base from J, with 9 bases between. CDR3 length equals 14 residues. Germline V gene data show CDR1 as SGHRS and CDR2 as YFSETQ. DNA of the CDR3: TGCGCCAGCAGCTTCACGAGGGTCCAAGAGACCCAGTACTTC. Translated, it gives CASSFTRVQETQYF.

This clonotype was detected only a few times. The chain has TRBV6-5 and TRBJ1-5, with 11 bases that match TRBD1. The CDR3 totals 19 residues. The V gene end was trimmed by 4 bases and the J gene end by 1 base; junction bases not matched to a gene: 12. CDR1 and CDR2 (germline): MNHEY, SVGAGI. The DNA of the CDR3 is TGTGCCAGCAGTTCTTTCTGGACAGGGGGCGTTGGGAGCAATCAGCCCCAGCATTTT. Its translation is CASSSFWTGGVGSNQPQHF.

A few counts support this clonotype. The chain uses TRBV29-1 and TRBJ1-2; weak D call: TRBD1 (6 bases). Trimming stripped 7 bases from V and 7 bases from J, with 16 bases between. Germline loops: CDR1 SQVTM, CDR2 ANQGSEA. The CDR3 contains 12 residues. CDR3 loop: CSAQGGGGGYTF. The CDR3 nucleotides read TGCAGCGCCCAAGGGGGGGGCGGTGGCTACACCTTC.

This chain joins TRBV7-2 and TRBJ2-1; D may correspond to TRBD1 or TRBD2 (6 bases each). This CDR3 has 14 residues. In germline, CDR1 is SGHTA, CDR2 FQGNSA. Trimming pared 2 bases from V and 9 bases from J, leaving 14 bases between. The chain's CDR3 is CASSLLIQGGEQFF. The DNA of the CDR3 is TGTGCCAGCAGCTTATTAATACAGGGAGGTGAGCAGTTCTTC.

This clonotype was found a few times. In DNA, the CDR3 is TGCAGTGCGACCAGGATGACAGGGGGCCAGCCCCAGCATTTT. Its translation: CSATRMTGGQPQHF. The chain couples TRBV20-1 to TRBJ1-5, with 10 bases fitting TRBD1. The CDR3 is made up of 14 amino acids. After removal of 6 bases from V and 7 bases from J, the junction contained 9 bases not matched to a gene. The germline gives CDR1 DFQATT, CDR2 SNEGSKA (reference sequence).

The rearrangement links TRBV12-3 or TRBV12-4 to TRBJ2-2; 10 bases agree with TRBD2. The V and J ends lost 2 bases and 5 bases, in that order; junction bases with no gene match: 17. The length of the CDR3 is 20 residues. The CDR3 DNA sequence: TGTGCCAGCAGTTTACTAGGCAGGGGACTAGCGTATCGCCGGACCGGGGAGCTGTTTTTT. Translation gives CASSLLGRGLAYRRTGELFF.

This clonotype showed up many times. The rearrangement joins TRBV5-1 to TRBJ1-2; unclear D gene. Looked up from germline, CDR1 is SGHRS and CDR2 is YFSETQ. The CDR3 is made up of 13 amino acids. Trimming removed 3 bases from V and 2 bases from J, with 8 bases in between. CDR3 loop: CASSSGVNYGYTF. The CDR3 nucleotides are TGCGCCAGCAGCTCCGGGGTAAACTATGGCTACACCTTC.

The chain is built from TRBV4-3 and TRBJ2-5; 7 bases align to TRBD1. Germline CDR1 reads LGHNA; CDR2 reads YSLEER. CDR3 length: 17 residues. V shed 0 bases, J shed 2 bases, and the junction held 9 bases outside the gene matches. The CDR3 DNA follows: TGCGCCAGCAGCCAAGATCTGCCGGGACAGACTCAAGAGACCCAGTACTTC. Translation: CASSQDLPGQTQETQYF.